Listed below are T cell receptor beta chains from one sample, sequenced in a study of PD-L1 blockade in urothelial cancer. This table comes from immunoSEQ multiplex PCR, and its TCRdb copy is limited to in-frame clones, with some not included. The sample lists 50,000 or so clones; around 80% were seen once. Sequenced here: PBMCs, sampled around atezolizumab (anti-PD-L1) treatment. Every receptor here comes from a man aged 70 or older with urothelial cancer. Both conserved end residues are part of each CDR3. D genes are given only for firm matches. Clone size appears in some rows only: once, few, many, or a class for an expanded clone.

.	TRBJ2-7	13	TRBV5-6	.	CASSLVPVYEQYF	TGTGCCAGCAGCTTGGTGCCAGTCTACGAGCAGTACTTC
.	TRBJ1-1	13	TRBV6-5	.	CASKDSGFTEAFF	TGTGCCAGCAAAGACTCGGGGTTCACTGAAGCTTTCTTT
.	TRBJ2-7	16	TRBV6-1	TRBD2	CASSGGTSGYSYEQYF	TGTGCCAGCAGTGGTGGGACTAGCGGGTATTCCTACGAGCAGTACTTC
.	TRBJ2-4	13	TRBV13	.	CASSSGQINIQYF	TGTGCCAGCAGCTCTGGACAGATAAACATTCAGTACTTC
.	TRBJ2-1	16	TRBV9	TRBD2	CASSAELAGVPNEQFF	TGTGCCAGCAGCGCAGAACTAGCGGGAGTTCCCAATGAGCAGTTCTTC
.	TRBJ1-2	14	TRBV5-1	TRBD1	CASSSWTGPYGYTF	TGCGCCAGCAGCTCCTGGACAGGGCCCTATGGCTACACCTTC
.	TRBJ1-4	15	TRBV19	.	CASRTGSRENEKLFF	TGTGCCAGTAGGACCGGGTCCAGGGAAAATGAAAAACTGTTTTTT
.	TRBJ2-1	15	TRBV11-2	TRBD2	CASSTRTSGDNEQFF	TGTGCCAGCAGCACCCGGACTAGCGGGGACAATGAGCAGTTCTTC
few	TRBJ1-4	15	TRBV30	TRBD1	CAWRDRTGDNEKLFF	TGTGCCTGGAGGGACCGGACAGGAGATAATGAAAAACTGTTTTTT
.	TRBJ1-1	13	TRBV11-3	TRBD1	CASSYRGTTEAFF	TGTGCCAGCAGCTACAGGGGGACGACTGAAGCTTTCTTT
.	TRBJ2-4	14	TRBV5-1	TRBD1	CASSLGGQGNIQYF	TGCGCCAGCAGCTTGGGGGGACAGGGGAACATTCAGTACTTC
.	TRBJ1-4	14	TRBV28	TRBD1	CASIKDRGNEKLFF	TGTGCCAGCATAAAGGACAGGGGGAATGAAAAACTGTTTTTT
.	TRBJ2-2	19	TRBV6-1	TRBD1	CASSDQIAGGSGGGGELFF	TGTGCCAGCAGTGACCAGATCGCCGGCGGGTCAGGGGGCGGCGGGGAGCTGTTTTTT
.	TRBJ2-1	16	TRBV7-2	TRBD2	CASSLYSGGRGNEQFF	TGTGCCAGCAGCTTATATTCGGGAGGACGCGGAAATGAGCAGTTCTTC
.	TRBJ2-1	16	TRBV28	TRBD2	CASSFTKRGSYNEQFF	TGTGCCAGCAGTTTCACTAAGCGGGGGTCCTACAATGAGCAGTTCTTC
.	TRBJ2-2	16	TRBV5-1	.	CASSRDGGHGTGELFF	TGCGCCAGCAGTCGCGACGGGGGGCATGGCACCGGGGAGCTGTTTTTT
.	TRBJ1-2	14	TRBV25-1	.	CASSVPGNVGSYTF	TGTGCCAGCAGTGTACCAGGGAATGTGGGAAGCTACACCTTC
.	TRBJ2-5	14	TRBV30	TRBD1	CAWSVKGARETQYF	TGTGCCTGGAGTGTAAAGGGGGCTAGGGAGACCCAGTACTTC
.	TRBJ1-4	15	TRBV5-4	TRBD1	CASSLDQGANEKLFF	TGTGCCAGCAGCTTGGATCAGGGGGCTAATGAAAAACTGTTTTTT
.	TRBJ2-7	15	TRBV19	TRBD2	CASSTGLAGANEQYF	TGTGCCAGTAGTACAGGACTAGCGGGAGCCAACGAGCAGTACTTC
.	TRBJ2-5	13	TRBV5-1	.	CASSLPVKETQYF	TGCGCCAGCAGCTTGCCAGTAAAAGAGACCCAGTACTTC
.	TRBJ2-7	14	TRBV28	TRBD1	CASSLTGGPYEQYF	TGTGCCAGCAGTTTGACAGGGGGCCCCTACGAGCAGTACTTC
.	TRBJ1-1	13	TRBV11-3	.	CASSLGGNTEAFF	TGTGCCAGCAGCTTAGGAGGGAACACTGAAGCTTTCTTT
.	TRBJ2-7	17	TRBV28	TRBD2	CASSLWTSGRSEHEQYF	TGTGCCAGCAGTTTGTGGACTAGCGGGAGATCCGAGCACGAGCAGTACTTC
.	TRBJ2-1	20	TRBV28	TRBD2	CASRPRQGRGLAGGPNEQFF	TGTGCCAGCAGACCTCGACAGGGACGCGGACTAGCGGGAGGCCCCAATGAGCAGTTCTTC
once	TRBJ2-7	14	TRBV5-1	TRBD2	CASSLGLADYEQYF	TGCGCCAGCAGCTTGGGACTAGCGGATTACGAGCAGTACTTC
.	TRBJ2-1	14	TRBV19	.	CASSLPSDSNEQFF	TGTGCCAGTAGTCTGCCTAGCGACAGCAATGAGCAGTTCTTC
.	TRBJ2-5	15	TRBV6-6	TRBD2	CASSPRLAGEETQYF	TGTGCCAGCAGCCCCCGACTAGCGGGGGAAGAGACCCAGTACTTC
few	TRBJ1-1	16	TRBV9	TRBD1	CASSGPTGQGGTEAFF	TGTGCCAGCAGCGGACCCACTGGACAGGGAGGTACTGAAGCTTTCTTT
.	TRBJ2-3	14	TRBV10-3	TRBD1	CAISSLTGYDTQYF	TGTGCCATCAGTTCATTGACAGGGTACGATACGCAGTATTTT
.	TRBJ1-3	16	TRBV19	.	CASSIGRRYSGNTIYF	TGTGCCAGTAGTATAGGCAGGCGCTACTCTGGAAACACCATATATTTT
.	TRBJ2-7	11	TRBV20-1	.	CSARDPVEQYF	TGCAGTGCTAGAGATCCTGTCGAGCAGTACTTC
.	TRBJ1-5	15	TRBV9	TRBD1	CASSVGQGAGQPQHF	TGTGCCAGCAGCGTTGGACAGGGGGCTGGTCAGCCCCAGCATTTT